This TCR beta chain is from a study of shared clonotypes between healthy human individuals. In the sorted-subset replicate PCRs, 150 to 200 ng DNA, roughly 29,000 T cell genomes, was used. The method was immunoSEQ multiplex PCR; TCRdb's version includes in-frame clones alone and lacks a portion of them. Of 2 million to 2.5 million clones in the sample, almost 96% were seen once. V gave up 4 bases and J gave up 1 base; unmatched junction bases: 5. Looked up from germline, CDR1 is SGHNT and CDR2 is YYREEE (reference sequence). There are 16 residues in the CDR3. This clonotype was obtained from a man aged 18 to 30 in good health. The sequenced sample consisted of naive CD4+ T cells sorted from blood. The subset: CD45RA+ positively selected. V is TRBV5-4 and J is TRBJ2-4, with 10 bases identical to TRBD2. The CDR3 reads CASSASSGGAKNIQYF. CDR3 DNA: TGTGCCAGCAGCGCCTCTAGCGGGGGTGCCAAAAACATTCAGTACTTC.